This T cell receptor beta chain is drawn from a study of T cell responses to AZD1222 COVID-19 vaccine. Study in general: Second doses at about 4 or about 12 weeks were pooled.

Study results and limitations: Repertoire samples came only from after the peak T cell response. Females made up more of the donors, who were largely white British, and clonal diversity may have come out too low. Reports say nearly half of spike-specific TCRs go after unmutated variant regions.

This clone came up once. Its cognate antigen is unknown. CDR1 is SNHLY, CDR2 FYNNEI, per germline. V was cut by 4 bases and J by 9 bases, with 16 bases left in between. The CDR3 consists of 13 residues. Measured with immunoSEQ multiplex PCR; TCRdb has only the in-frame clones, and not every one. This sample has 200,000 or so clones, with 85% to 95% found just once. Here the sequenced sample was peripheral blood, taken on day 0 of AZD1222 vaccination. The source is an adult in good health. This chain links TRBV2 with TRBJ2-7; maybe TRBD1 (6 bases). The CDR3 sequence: CASSGQELRGQYF. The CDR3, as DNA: TGTGCCAGCAGTGGACAGGAGCTACGAGGGCAGTACTTC.